A selection of T cell receptor beta chains follows, all from one sample in a study of blood T cell repertoires in COVID-19. Some clones are missing from TCRdb's copy, which holds only in-frame ones; the method was immunoSEQ multiplex PCR. Of 400,000 to 550,000 clones listed, 85% to 90% were seen once; the top ten hold roughly 4%. The sample consisted of peripheral blood. The receptors shown here come from a woman aged 25 to 39 with acute or convalescent COVID-19. The CDR3 runs from the conserved cysteine through the conserved F or W. The order of the fields is J gene, D gene, V gene, clone size, CDR3 protein, CDR3 DNA. The D gene is left open where the match is weak. Size is stated for part of the rows, as once, few or many counts, or as a class when the clone is expanded.

j_call: TRBJ1-1
d_call: -
v_call: TRBV10-1
clone_size: few
cdr3_aa: CASSREGVTEAFF
cdr3_nt: TGCGCCAGCAGTCGAGAGGGGGTCACTGAAGCTTTCTTT

j_call: TRBJ2-1
d_call: -
v_call: TRBV11-3
clone_size: -
cdr3_aa: CASSLDQGNEQFF
cdr3_nt: TGTGCCAGCAGCTTAGATCAGGGCAATGAGCAGTTCTTC

j_call: TRBJ2-7
d_call: -
v_call: TRBV2
clone_size: -
cdr3_aa: CASRGQTNYEQYF
cdr3_nt: TGTGCCAGCAGAGGCCAGACTAACTACGAGCAGTACTTC

j_call: TRBJ1-2
d_call: -
v_call: TRBV30
clone_size: -
cdr3_aa: CAWESKYGLTNGYTF
cdr3_nt: TGTGCCTGGGAGTCAAAGTATGGCTTAACTAATGGCTACACCTTC

j_call: TRBJ2-4
d_call: -
v_call: TRBV5-4
clone_size: -
cdr3_aa: CASSRRDSQSGIQYF
cdr3_nt: TGTGCCAGCAGCCGGAGGGACTCCCAGTCGGGGATTCAGTACTTC

j_call: TRBJ2-2
d_call: -
v_call: TRBV6-6
clone_size: -
cdr3_aa: CASSLDRSTGELFF
cdr3_nt: TGTGCCAGCAGTTTGGACAGATCCACCGGGGAGCTGTTTTTT

j_call: TRBJ1-2
d_call: -
v_call: TRBV29-1
clone_size: -
cdr3_aa: CSVEVNPGDGYTF
cdr3_nt: TGCAGCGTTGAAGTTAACCCAGGGGATGGCTACACCTTC

j_call: TRBJ2-7
d_call: TRBD2
v_call: TRBV10-1
clone_size: -
cdr3_aa: CASSDGGGFYEQYF
cdr3_nt: TGCGCCAGCAGTGATGGCGGGGGGTTCTACGAGCAGTACTTC

j_call: TRBJ2-3
d_call: TRBD1
v_call: TRBV3-1/TRBV3-2
clone_size: -
cdr3_aa: CASSQAMRDRAATQYF
cdr3_nt: TGTGCCAGCAGCCAAGCGATGAGGGACAGGGCAGCTACGCAGTATTTT

j_call: TRBJ1-5
d_call: TRBD1
v_call: TRBV3-1/TRBV3-2
clone_size: -
cdr3_aa: CASSQGIGQGAMAQHF
cdr3_nt: TGTGCCAGCAGCCAAGGAATTGGACAGGGGGCGATGGCCCAGCATTTT

j_call: TRBJ2-5
d_call: -
v_call: TRBV5-6
clone_size: once
cdr3_aa: CASSLTGIGETQYF
cdr3_nt: TGTGCCAGCAGCTTGACAGGGATAGGAGAGACCCAGTACTTC

j_call: TRBJ2-7
d_call: -
v_call: TRBV6-6
clone_size: few
cdr3_aa: CASSLGGGAYEQYF
cdr3_nt: TGTGCCAGCAGTCTGGGCGGGGGCGCCTACGAGCAGTACTTC

j_call: TRBJ1-3
d_call: -
v_call: TRBV5-1
clone_size: -
cdr3_aa: CASSLNPVSNTIYF
cdr3_nt: TGCGCCAGCAGCTTGAATCCCGTCTCGAACACCATATATTTT

j_call: TRBJ2-3
d_call: TRBD2
v_call: TRBV7-9
clone_size: once
cdr3_aa: CASSLARTSGTDTQYF
cdr3_nt: TGTGCCAGCAGCTTAGCTCGGACTAGCGGAACAGATACGCAGTATTTT

j_call: TRBJ2-7
d_call: TRBD2
v_call: TRBV30
clone_size: -
cdr3_aa: CAWRGTRLAGAYEQYF
cdr3_nt: TGTGCCTGGAGGGGAACCAGACTAGCGGGGGCCTACGAGCAGTACTTC

j_call: TRBJ2-7
d_call: -
v_call: TRBV9
clone_size: -
cdr3_aa: CASSVDSGGHSYEQYF
cdr3_nt: TGTGCCAGCAGCGTAGATTCGGGGGGACATTCCTACGAGCAGTACTTC

j_call: TRBJ2-7
d_call: -
v_call: TRBV6-5
clone_size: -
cdr3_aa: CASSKTPQGPYEQYF
cdr3_nt: TGTGCCAGCAGCAAGACACCACAAGGCCCCTACGAGCAGTACTTC

j_call: TRBJ2-7
d_call: TRBD2
v_call: TRBV13
clone_size: -
cdr3_aa: CASSLTSVPSYEQYF
cdr3_nt: TGTGCCAGCAGCTTAACTAGCGTGCCTTCCTACGAGCAGTACTTC

j_call: TRBJ2-5
d_call: TRBD1
v_call: TRBV5-8
clone_size: -
cdr3_aa: CASSRLIDRGLQETQYF
cdr3_nt: TGTGCCAGCAGCCGATTGATCGACAGGGGGCTCCAAGAGACCCAGTACTTC

j_call: TRBJ1-2
d_call: -
v_call: TRBV3-1/TRBV3-2
clone_size: -
cdr3_aa: CASSSQGQASIGYTF
cdr3_nt: TGTGCCAGCAGCTCCCAGGGGCAGGCGTCTATCGGCTACACCTTC

j_call: TRBJ2-3
d_call: -
v_call: TRBV6-5
clone_size: few
cdr3_aa: CASNFAGLYTDTQYF
cdr3_nt: TGTGCCAGCAACTTTGCAGGACTTTACACAGATACGCAGTATTTT

j_call: TRBJ1-4
d_call: -
v_call: TRBV2
clone_size: -
cdr3_aa: CASSELGSATNEKLFF
cdr3_nt: TGTGCCAGCAGTGAACTAGGATCTGCAACTAATGAAAAACTGTTTTTT

j_call: TRBJ1-1
d_call: -
v_call: TRBV18
clone_size: -
cdr3_aa: CASSHEAKVGAFF
cdr3_nt: TGTGCCAGCTCTCACGAGGCAAAAGTAGGAGCTTTCTTT

j_call: TRBJ2-7
d_call: TRBD1
v_call: TRBV7-9
clone_size: -
cdr3_aa: CASSSNRDRESYEQYF
cdr3_nt: TGTGCCAGCAGCTCGAACCGGGACAGGGAATCCTACGAGCAGTACTTC

j_call: TRBJ1-3
d_call: -
v_call: TRBV4-2
clone_size: once
cdr3_aa: CASSQDQPISGNTIYF
cdr3_nt: TGTGCCAGCAGCCAAGATCAACCTATCTCTGGAAACACCATATATTTT

j_call: TRBJ2-1
d_call: TRBD1
v_call: TRBV11-2
clone_size: -
cdr3_aa: CASSPGTGKYNEQFF
cdr3_nt: TGTGCCAGCAGCCCCGGGACAGGGAAATACAATGAGCAGTTCTTC

j_call: TRBJ2-2
d_call: -
v_call: TRBV5-5
clone_size: -
cdr3_aa: CASKKGQIDTGELFF
cdr3_nt: TGTGCCAGCAAGAAGGGGCAGATCGACACCGGGGAGCTGTTTTTT

j_call: TRBJ2-2
d_call: TRBD2
v_call: TRBV6-2/TRBV6-3
clone_size: -
cdr3_aa: CASSLGYSGATGELFF
cdr3_nt: TGTGCCAGCAGTTTAGGTTATAGCGGGGCCACCGGGGAGCTGTTTTTT

j_call: TRBJ2-1
d_call: TRBD2
v_call: TRBV4-1
clone_size: -
cdr3_aa: CASSPRLLAGGRDEQFF
cdr3_nt: TGCGCCAGCAGCCCTCGTTTACTAGCGGGGGGCCGGGATGAGCAGTTCTTC

j_call: TRBJ2-5
d_call: -
v_call: TRBV21-1
clone_size: few
cdr3_aa: CASSGGGDQETQYF
cdr3_nt: TGTGCCAGCAGCGGGGGGGGCGATCAAGAGACCCAGTACTTC

j_call: TRBJ1-1
d_call: TRBD1
v_call: TRBV19
clone_size: -
cdr3_aa: CASSRFRLRDRVMNTEAFF
cdr3_nt: TGTGCCAGTAGCAGATTTCGACTGAGGGACAGGGTTATGAACACTGAAGCTTTCTTT

j_call: TRBJ1-2
d_call: -
v_call: TRBV6-5
clone_size: -
cdr3_aa: CASSYNWPEASGYTF
cdr3_nt: TGTGCCAGCAGTTACAATTGGCCGGAGGCCTCTGGCTACACCTTC